What follows describes a single T cell receptor beta chain. Exclusion followed for patients with uncontrolled infection, other autoimmune disease, pregnancy or lactation. This entry is derived from a study of T cells in Graves' hyperthyroidism and ophthalmopathy. Study summary: Staff took peripheral blood when the initial diagnosis was made, before any treatment began.

The CDR3 runs 15 residues. Germline V gene sequence: CDR1 SGHRS, CDR2 YFSETQ. With 5 bases removed from V and 0 bases from J, the gap between germline ends came to 9 bases. Amplification yielded TCR beta CDR3 regions, with RNA transcripts as the source. An initial round of RT-PCR targeting the TCR CDR3 relied on the HTBI primer set. One entry per CDR3 protein, called by TCRdb with MiXCR from the multiplex PCR reads. The table lists fewer than 850,000 distinct CDR3 sequences, approximately 15% of them singletons. The clonotype was recovered from a man aged 50 or older with Graves' hyperthyroidism. The sample taken for sequencing was blood. The chain is built from TRBV5-1 and TRBJ2-6, with D unresolved. CDR3 protein: CASRSDPSGANVLTF. In nucleotides, the CDR3 is TGCGCCAGCAGGTCTGACCCCTCTGGGGCCAACGTCCTGACTTTC. Full variable domain (outside the CDR3, taken from reference TRBV5-1 and TRBJ2-6): KAGVTQTPRYLIKTRGQQVTLSCSPISGHRSVSWYQQTPGQGLQFLFEYFSETQRNKGNFPGRFSGRQFSNSRSEMNVSTLELGDSALYLCASRSDPSGANVLTFGAGSRLTVL.